This is a list of T cell receptor beta chains from one sample in a study of shared clonotypes between healthy human individuals. TCRdb's copy holds only in-frame clones and misses some; the assay was immunoSEQ multiplex PCR. The repertoire holds more than 450,000 clones, with less than 85% as singletons. Material: PBMCs. All receptors come from a woman in her thirties or forties in good health. Some clones in this sample may be carry-over from other donors' samples. Each CDR3 is given with its conserved first and last residue. A D gene is named only where the DNA matches it firmly. The size field is filled for only some rows; it gives once, few, many or a size class.

>-|-|15|TRBV10-3|TRBJ1-1
CATRSLPAGNTEAFF
TGTGCCACCAGGAGTCTACCAGCTGGGAACACTGAAGCTTTCTTT
>-|-|15|TRBV5-1|TRBJ2-1
CASSLGIRSYNEQFF
TGCGCCAGCAGCTTGGGTATACGCTCCTACAATGAGCAGTTCTTC
>TRBD1|once|16|TRBV28|TRBJ1-6
CASSLFERGQGSPLHF
TGTGCCAGCAGTTTATTTGAAAGGGGACAGGGTTCACCCCTCCACTTT
>-|once|14|TRBV11-2|TRBJ2-1
CASRTSRNGGEQFF
TGTGCCAGCAGAACTAGCAGGAACGGGGGTGAGCAGTTCTTC
>TRBD2|-|17|TRBV4-2|TRBJ2-1
CASSQDQRPSGYNEQFF
TGTGCCAGCAGCCAAGATCAGAGGCCTAGCGGGTACAATGAGCAGTTCTTC
>TRBD1|-|17|TRBV29-1|TRBJ2-7
CSVAIQISGTGGGEQYF
TGCAGCGTTGCCATCCAGATATCCGGGACAGGGGGTGGCGAGCAGTACTTC
>TRBD1|-|14|TRBV5-4|TRBJ1-2
CASSFPGTGVGYTF
TGTGCCAGCAGCTTTCCCGGGACAGGGGTTGGCTACACCTTC
>-|-|14|TRBV19|TRBJ2-3
CASSRSSSTDTQYF
TGTGCCAGTAGTCGGAGCTCCAGCACAGATACGCAGTATTTT
>TRBD2|once|14|TRBV7-3|TRBJ2-2
CASSPGRGTGELFF
TGTGCCAGCAGCCCCGGGAGGGGAACCGGGGAGCTGTTTTTT
>TRBD2|-|14|TRBV28|TRBJ2-1
CASLLAGGPNEQFF
TGTGCCAGCCTACTAGCGGGAGGGCCTAATGAGCAGTTCTTC
>-|-|12|TRBV10-3|TRBJ1-4
CAISGTGEKLFF
TGTGCCATCAGTGGGACTGGAGAAAAACTGTTTTTT
>-|-|14|TRBV30|TRBJ1-2
CAWAGPPNGHGYTF
TGTGCCTGGGCTGGTCCCCCAAATGGTCATGGCTACACCTTC
>-|-|14|TRBV28|TRBJ2-7
CASRGRASAYEQYF
TGTGCCAGCAGGGGAAGGGCTAGCGCCTACGAGCAGTACTTC
>TRBD2|once|15|TRBV9|TRBJ2-1
CASSVSGSVYNEQFF
TGTGCCAGCAGCGTTAGCGGGAGCGTCTACAATGAGCAGTTCTTC
>-|few|11|TRBV20-1|TRBJ1-1
CSATGPRDAFF
TGCAGTGCGACGGGACCGAGGGACGCTTTCTTT
>-|-|15|TRBV7-9|TRBJ1-2
CASSPIPRGNYGYTF
TGTGCCAGCAGCCCCATCCCCCGGGGAAACTATGGCTACACCTTC
>-|many|13|TRBV6-1|TRBJ2-7
CASRSPPGREQYF
TGTGCCAGCAGGTCTCCCCCGGGTCGCGAGCAGTACTTC
>TRBD1|-|15|TRBV7-9|TRBJ1-3
CASSPGGDSGNTIYF
TGTGCCAGCAGTCCAGGGGGCGACTCTGGAAACACCATATATTTT
>TRBD1|-|15|TRBV28|TRBJ2-7
CASSLSGQARYEQYF
TGTGCCAGCAGTTTAAGCGGACAGGCCCGCTACGAGCAGTACTTC
>-|-|14|TRBV30|TRBJ2-2
CAWSVLQNTGELFF
TGTGCCTGGAGTGTACTCCAGAACACCGGGGAGCTGTTTTTT
>-|-|13|TRBV19|TRBJ1-3
CASGDYSGNTIYF
TGTGCCAGTGGGGACTATAGTGGAAACACCATATATTTT
>-|-|15|TRBV2|TRBJ1-4
CASSDPRGANEKLFF
TGTGCCAGCAGTGACCCACGGGGGGCTAATGAAAAACTGTTTTTT
>TRBD1|few|13|TRBV28|TRBJ1-2
CASSLRDSLRYTF
TGTGCCAGCAGTTTACGGGACAGTCTACGCTACACCTTC
>-|-|14|TRBV28|TRBJ2-2
CASSLQGLPGELFF
TGTGCCAGCAGTCTACAGGGCTTACCCGGGGAGCTGTTTTTT
>-|-|16|TRBV28|TRBJ2-7
CASSLWIREPTYEQYF
TGTGCCAGCAGTTTATGGATTAGAGAGCCCACCTACGAGCAGTACTTC
>-|-|14|TRBV11-2|TRBJ2-5
CASSLGSNQETQYF
TGTGCCAGCAGCTTAGGAAGCAATCAAGAGACCCAGTACTTC
>-|few|14|TRBV28|TRBJ2-2
CASRRTANTGELFF
TGTGCCAGCCGTCGGACAGCGAACACCGGGGAGCTGTTTTTT
>-|-|14|TRBV30|TRBJ1-6
CAWSGGTHNSPLHF
TGTGCCTGGAGTGGGGGGACCCATAATTCACCCCTCCACTTT
>TRBD2|-|14|TRBV2|TRBJ2-1
CASSTSGGYNEQFF
TGTGCCAGCAGTACTAGCGGGGGTTACAATGAGCAGTTCTTC
>-|few|13|TRBV6-8|TRBJ2-7
CASPKQGMYEQYF
TGTGCCAGCCCTAAACAGGGTATGTACGAGCAGTACTTC
>TRBD2|many|17|TRBV2|TRBJ2-3
CASSGLRLAGGPNTQYF
TGTGCCAGCAGTGGATTGAGACTAGCGGGAGGGCCAAATACGCAGTATTTT
>-|-|14|TRBV7-9|TRBJ1-2
CASSLEMWQSGYTF
TGTGCCAGCAGCTTAGAAATGTGGCAAAGTGGCTACACCTTC
>TRBD1|-|15|TRBV6-1|TRBJ1-1
CASSKGTGGGTEAFF
TGTGCCAGCAGTAAAGGGACAGGGGGCGGCACTGAAGCTTTCTTT
>-|-|16|TRBV11-2|TRBJ2-3
CASSPPGRGNTDTQYF
TGTGCCAGCAGCCCCCCTGGCAGGGGCAACACAGATACGCAGTATTTT
>TRBD2|-|18|TRBV27|TRBJ2-1
CASSLPSGRAGRDNEQFF
TGTGCCAGCAGTTTACCAAGCGGGAGGGCGGGTCGAGACAATGAGCAGTTCTTC
>-|-|14|TRBV13|TRBJ2-7
CASSLAGRSYEQYF
TGTGCCAGCAGCTTGGCGGGACGCTCCTACGAGCAGTACTTC
>-|once|15|TRBV11-2|TRBJ2-7
CASSSLRGIPYEQYF
TGTGCCAGCAGCTCCCTCAGGGGAATCCCATACGAGCAGTACTTC
>-|-|11|TRBV5-8|TRBJ1-1
CASSLLSEAFF
TGTGCCAGCAGCCTCCTAAGTGAAGCTTTCTTT
>TRBD1|-|11|TRBV29-1|TRBJ2-7
CSADRANEQYF
TGCAGCGCCGACAGGGCGAACGAGCAGTACTTC
>TRBD1|-|15|TRBV7-2|TRBJ2-1
CASSGTGAANNEQFF
TGTGCCAGCAGCGGGACAGGGGCCGCGAACAATGAGCAGTTCTTC
>-|few|13|TRBV19|TRBJ2-2
CASSAGGAGELFF
TGTGCCAGTAGTGCAGGAGGGGCTGGGGAGCTGTTTTTT
>TRBD1|-|15|TRBV10-3|TRBJ1-1
CAITPGTGNGAEAFF
TGTGCCATCACCCCAGGGACAGGGAATGGCGCTGAAGCTTTCTTT
>-|once|14|TRBV10-2|TRBJ2-7
CASSDRKSSYEQYF
TGCGCCAGCAGCGACAGGAAAAGCTCCTACGAGCAGTACTTC
>-|-|12|TRBV10-3|TRBJ1-5
CAIRTEGQPQHF
TGTGCCATCAGGACAGAGGGACAGCCCCAGCATTTT
>-|few|14|TRBV6-1|TRBJ2-6
CASSSFIGANVLTF
TGTGCCAGCAGTTCGTTTATCGGGGCCAACGTCCTGACTTTC